This T cell receptor (beta chain) was profiled in a study of blood T cell repertoires in COVID-19. Across the study: COVID-19 samples from acute and convalescent phases originated in the United States, Italy and Spain. In each case, the material was cDNA or gDNA derived from T cells, B-cell-depleted T cells, or PBMCs.

The CDR3 has 15 residues. Germline V gene sequence: CDR1 SGHDN, CDR2 FVKESK. Trimming removed 0 bases from V and 4 bases from J, with 10 bases in between. In the authors' workflow: Counts of nucleated cells, estimated from reference gene primer amplification, were obtained. Repertoires were generated with immunoSEQ multiplex PCR, while TCRdb's copy carries only in-frame clones and drops some. V and J calls and clone size are copied from that table; D and trimming were computed from the DNA. The data contain about 55,000 clones, 83% of them singletons. Sequencing was done on a sample of peripheral blood. The clonotype comes from a woman aged 55-70 years with acute or convalescent COVID-19. The chain joins TRBV14 to TRBJ2-1, with D hard to call. The DNA of the CDR3 is TGTGCCAGCAGCCAAGAGAGGCTACAATACAATGAGCAGTTCTTC. Translated: CASSQERLQYNEQFF.